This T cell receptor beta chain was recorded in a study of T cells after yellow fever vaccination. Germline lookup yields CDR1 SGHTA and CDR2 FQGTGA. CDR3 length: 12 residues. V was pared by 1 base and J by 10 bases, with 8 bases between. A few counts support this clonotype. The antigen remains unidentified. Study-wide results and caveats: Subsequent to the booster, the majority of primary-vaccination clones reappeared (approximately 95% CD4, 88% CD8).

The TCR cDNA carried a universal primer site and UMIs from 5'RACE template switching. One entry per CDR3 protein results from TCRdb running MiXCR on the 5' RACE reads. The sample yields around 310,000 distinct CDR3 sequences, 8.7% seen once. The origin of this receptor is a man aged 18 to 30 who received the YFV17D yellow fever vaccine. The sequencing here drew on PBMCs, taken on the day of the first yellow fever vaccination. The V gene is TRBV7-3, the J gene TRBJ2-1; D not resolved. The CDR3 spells CASSLIWGEQFF. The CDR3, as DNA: TGTGCCAGCAGCTTAATATGGGGAGAGCAGTTCTTC.